This is a list of T cell receptor beta chains from one sample in a study of T cell changes during pregnancy in multiple sclerosis. The table came from immunoSEQ multiplex PCR; TCRdb's copy has only in-frame clones and leaves some out. The data contain about 120,000 clones, 80% to 95% of them singletons. The sample here was peripheral blood, taken before pregnancy. Receptors were obtained from a female donor with multiple sclerosis, enrolled in a pregnancy study. CDR3s include the opening cysteine and the closing phenylalanine or tryptophan. D genes are given only for firm matches. Clone size is stated in some rows and not others, as once, few, many or a class when expanded.

TRBV6-1	TRBD2	TRBJ2-7	.	CASATSGGSYEQYF	TGTGCCAGCGCCACTAGCGGGGGGTCCTACGAGCAGTACTTC
TRBV2	TRBD2	TRBJ2-1	.	CATTESGGSYNEQFF	TGTGCCACCACCGAAAGCGGGGGCTCCTACAATGAGCAGTTCTTC
TRBV6-4	TRBD2	TRBJ2-3	once	CASSVLGGGGTDTQYF	TGTGCCAGCAGCGTCCTGGGGGGGGGTGGAACAGATACGCAGTATTTT
TRBV5-6	TRBD1	TRBJ2-1	.	CASSTGGYNEQFF	TGTGCCAGCTCGACAGGGGGCTACAATGAGCAGTTCTTC
TRBV7-9	TRBD1	TRBJ2-2	.	CASSLKGQGPTGELFF	TGTGCCAGCAGCTTAAAGGGACAGGGTCCCACCGGGGAGCTGTTTTTT
TRBV4-2	.	TRBJ2-7	.	CASSQGSASAPSEQYF	TGTGCCAGCAGCCAAGGATCGGCTAGCGCACCTTCCGAGCAGTACTTC
TRBV13	.	TRBJ2-5	.	CASSMGGRGQETQYF	TGTGCCAGCAGCATGGGAGGGAGGGGGCAAGAGACCCAGTACTTC
TRBV5-4	.	TRBJ1-1	.	CASSLETANTEAFF	TGTGCCAGCAGCTTGGAGACAGCGAACACTGAAGCTTTCTTT
TRBV2	.	TRBJ2-1	once	CASGGTAYNEQFF	TGTGCCAGCGGCGGGACAGCGTACAATGAGCAGTTCTTC
TRBV2	TRBD1	TRBJ1-4	.	CANQQGAGEKLFF	TGTGCCAACCAACAGGGGGCGGGCGAAAAACTGTTTTTT
TRBV25-1	.	TRBJ2-1	.	CASSIGWLEQFF	TGTGCCAGCAGTATCGGGTGGCTTGAGCAGTTCTTC
TRBV10-3	.	TRBJ2-1	.	CAISDQGADLGQFF	TGTGCCATCAGTGATCAAGGGGCCGATCTGGGGCAGTTCTTC
TRBV30	.	TRBJ1-2	.	CAWSRDISNYGYTF	TGTGCCTGGAGCCGGGACATCTCAAACTATGGCTACACCTTC
TRBV10-3	TRBD1	TRBJ1-2	.	CAISSQGEEDYGYTF	TGTGCCATCAGCTCACAGGGGGAAGAAGACTATGGCTACACCTTC
TRBV11-2	TRBD1	TRBJ1-1	.	CASSLDLRQGARAEAFF	TGTGCCAGCAGCTTAGACCTTCGACAGGGGGCGCGGGCTGAAGCTTTCTTT
TRBV5-8	TRBD1	TRBJ2-7	.	CASTRIRGTGSYEQYF	TGTGCCAGCACCCGTATCAGGGGGACAGGGTCCTACGAGCAGTACTTC
TRBV13	.	TRBJ2-7	.	CASSSRQAYYEQYF	TGTGCCAGCAGCTCAAGACAGGCCTACTACGAGCAGTACTTC
TRBV9	.	TRBJ1-2	.	CASSVIATPRYGYTF	TGTGCCAGCAGCGTAATCGCGACTCCGCGCTATGGCTACACCTTC
TRBV7-3	.	TRBJ2-1	.	CASSEVLGSLNEQFF	TGTGCCAGCAGCGAGGTCCTAGGCTCCCTCAATGAGCAGTTCTTC
TRBV5-6	TRBD1	TRBJ2-3	once	CASSSSLGTGLTDTQYF	TGTGCCAGCAGCTCGAGCCTTGGGACAGGGTTAACAGATACGCAGTATTTT
TRBV6-1	.	TRBJ1-3	.	CASSERTAGNTIYF	TGTGCCAGCAGTGAACGGACAGCCGGAAACACCATATATTTT
TRBV5-1	TRBD1	TRBJ1-3	.	CASSEQGQSNTIYF	TGCGCCAGCAGCGAGCAGGGACAGTCGAACACCATATATTTT